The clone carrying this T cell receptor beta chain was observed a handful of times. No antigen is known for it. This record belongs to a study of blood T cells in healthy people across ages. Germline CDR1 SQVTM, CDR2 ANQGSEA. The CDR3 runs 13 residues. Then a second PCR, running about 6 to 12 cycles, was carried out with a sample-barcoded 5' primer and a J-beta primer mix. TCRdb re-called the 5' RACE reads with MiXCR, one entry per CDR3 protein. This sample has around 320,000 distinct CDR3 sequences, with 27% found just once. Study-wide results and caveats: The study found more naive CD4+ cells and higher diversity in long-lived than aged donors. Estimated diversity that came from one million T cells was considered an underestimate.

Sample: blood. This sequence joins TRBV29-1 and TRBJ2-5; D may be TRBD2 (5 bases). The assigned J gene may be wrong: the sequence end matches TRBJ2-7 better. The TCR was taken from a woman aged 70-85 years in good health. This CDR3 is CSALRDYSYEQYF. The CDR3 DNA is TGCAGCGCCCTGAGGGATTACTCCTACGAGCAGTACTTC.